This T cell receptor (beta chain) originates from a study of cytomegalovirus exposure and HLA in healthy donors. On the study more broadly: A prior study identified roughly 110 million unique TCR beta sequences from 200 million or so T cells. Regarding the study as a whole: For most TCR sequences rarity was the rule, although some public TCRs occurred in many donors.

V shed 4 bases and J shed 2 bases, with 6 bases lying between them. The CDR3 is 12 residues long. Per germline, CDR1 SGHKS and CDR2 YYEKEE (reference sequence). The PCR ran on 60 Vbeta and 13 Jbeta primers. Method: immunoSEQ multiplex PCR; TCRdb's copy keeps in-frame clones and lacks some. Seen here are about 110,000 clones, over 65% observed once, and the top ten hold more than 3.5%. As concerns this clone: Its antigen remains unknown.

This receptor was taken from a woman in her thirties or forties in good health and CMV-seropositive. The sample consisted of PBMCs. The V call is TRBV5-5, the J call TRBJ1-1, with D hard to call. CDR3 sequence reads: CASSRHNTEAFF. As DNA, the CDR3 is TGTGCCAGCAGCCGACACAACACTGAAGCTTTCTTT.